This T cell receptor beta chain is from a study of chemoradiotherapy in HPV16-positive cancers. Background on the study: Candidate HPV-specific T-cell clones and common TCR motifs came from functional assays in two HPV16-positive patients. Notes on the study in general: Only two HPV16-positive patients supplied the functional HPV-specificity definition.

Repeated repertoire sampling spanned the course of chemoradiotherapy. The method was immunoSEQ multiplex PCR; TCRdb's version includes in-frame clones alone and lacks a portion of them. The data show roughly 1,900 clones, under 85% seen once. In regard to this clone: Its antigen remains unidentified.

CDR1 and CDR2 from the germline V gene are KGHSH and LQKENI. CDR3 length equals 16 residues. The J segment lost 0 bases and the V segment lost 3 bases, leaving 4 bases of the junction unmatched. The chain combines TRBV18 with TRBJ1-3, with 8 bases identical to TRBD1. The sample in question was tumor tissue, obtained from a patient who underwent chemoradiotherapy. The receptor comes from a human donor with HPV-associated anogenital cancer. Here the CDR3 DNA reads TGTGCCAGCTCACCGACAGGGGAGAGCTCTGGAAACACCATATATTTT. It encodes CASSPTGESSGNTIYF.